The sequence of this T cell receptor (beta chain) was determined in a study of blood T cell repertoires in COVID-19. Study summary: From T cells, B-cell-depleted T cells, or PBMCs came the material, which was cDNA or gDNA.

Sequencing was performed with immunoSEQ multiplex PCR; in TCRdb, only in-frame clones are kept and a portion is missing. The table lists about 210,000 clones, around 86% of them singletons. The germline CDR1 and CDR2 sequences are LGHNA and YSLEER. The CDR3 runs 13 residues. With 0 bases removed from V and 8 bases from J, the gap between germline ends came to 8 bases. The source material was peripheral blood. The V gene is TRBV4-3, the J gene TRBJ2-1; D gene unclear. The clonotype originates from a woman in her 70s with COVID-19, enrolled during active disease. CDR3 sequence reads: CASSQDPSDEQFF. CDR3 nucleotides: TGCGCCAGCAGCCAAGATCCCAGCGATGAGCAGTTCTTC.